Below are 9 T cell receptor beta chains sequenced from a single sample in a study of CXCR3-negative and CXCR3-positive naive CD8 T cells. The libraries of TRB cDNA were prepared using 5' RACE with UMI labels. For each CDR3 protein, TCRdb gives one entry from its re-call of the 5' RACE reads, without DNA. The table lists 45,000 to 65,000 distinct CDR3 sequences. Sample: naive CXCR3- CD8+ T cells from blood. This sample's subset: CD45RO-CCR7+CD27+CD95- naive CD8+ T cells lacking CXCR3 (TNR3-). These receptors came from a human donor in good health. Some clones in this sample may be carry-over from other donors' samples.

The chain is built from TRBV5-1 and TRBJ2-7; TCRdb's D gene call, TRBD1, goes unchecked for lack of DNA. The CDR3 is 14 amino acids. In germline, CDR1 is SGHRS, CDR2 YFSETQ. The CDR3 reads CASSWGDGSYEQYF.

The rearrangement links TRBV10-3 to TRBJ2-3; TCRdb reports TRBD1, a call that lacks DNA to check it against. This CDR3 spans 16 amino acids. Looked up from germline, CDR1 is ENHRY and CDR2 is SYGVKD. The CDR3 loop reads CAIRLGGFGSTDTQYF.

This chain uses TRBV14 with TRBJ1-6. CDR3 length: 13 amino acids. From germline, CDR1 is SGHDN and CDR2 FVKESK. The chain's CDR3 is CASSQGGYSPLHF.

The V gene is TRBV4-1, the J gene TRBJ1-1. The CDR3 covers 15 residues. Germline V gene data show CDR1 as MGHRA and CDR2 as YSYEKL. Here the CDR3 reads CASSQGLSGTPEAFF.

This rearrangement joins TRBV7-2 to TRBJ2-7. The CDR3 runs 12 residues. Germline CDR1 SGHTA, CDR2 FQGNSA. CDR3 sequence: CASSPYDGEQYF.

The gene calls are TRBV6-2 or TRBV6-3 and TRBJ2-7. Looked up from germline, CDR1 is MNHEY and CDR2 is SVGEGT. This CDR3 has 11 residues. The CDR3 spells CASSYYLEQYF.

This chain joins TRBV10-3 and TRBJ2-1; TCRdb's D gene call, TRBD2, goes unchecked for lack of DNA. The CDR3 has 17 residues. Germline V gene lookup returns CDR1 ENHRY and CDR2 SYGVKD. The chain's CDR3 is CAISVGPTSGSNNEQFF.

The V call is TRBV12-3 or TRBV12-4, the J call TRBJ2-7. The CDR3 totals 14 residues. CDR3 residues: CASSLETGPYEQYF.

The genes are TRBV28 and TRBJ2-2. CDR1 and CDR2 (germline): MDHEN, SYDVKM. This CDR3 is 15 amino acids long. Here the CDR3 reads CASSLMGTNTGELFF.